The sequence of this T cell receptor beta chain was determined in a study of cytomegalovirus exposure and HLA in healthy donors. Findings of the study overall: A later analysis showed that HLA-associated TCR beta chains had undergone more clonal expansion than equally common others.

On this clone: Its antigen is undetermined.

PCR employed 60 Vbeta and 13 Jbeta primers. Using immunoSEQ multiplex PCR, the repertoire was profiled, and TCRdb retains in-frame clones only, with some absent. Among 150,000 to 200,000 clones, approximately 84% were seen once, and the ten largest hold approximately 6%. CDR3 length: 15 amino acids. CDR1 is SGHAT and CDR2 is FQNNGV in the germline V gene. V gave up 5 bases and J gave up 1 base; unmatched junction bases: 6. The source material was PBMCs. This receptor was identified in a young woman in good health and CMV-seropositive. J is TRBJ1-1 and V is TRBV11-2; 8 nucleotides line up with TRBD1. CDR3 in DNA: TGTGCCAGCAGCCGCTCCGGGACAGGGAACACTGAAGCTTTCTTT. This codes for CASSRSGTGNTEAFF. Full variable domain (remainder filled in from reference TRBV11-2 and TRBJ1-1): EAGVAQSPRYKIIEKRQSVAFWCNPISGHATLYWYQQILGQGPKLLIQFQNNGVVDDSQLPKDRFSAERLKGVDSTLKIQPAKLEDSAVYLCASSRSGTGNTEAFFGQGTRLTVV.